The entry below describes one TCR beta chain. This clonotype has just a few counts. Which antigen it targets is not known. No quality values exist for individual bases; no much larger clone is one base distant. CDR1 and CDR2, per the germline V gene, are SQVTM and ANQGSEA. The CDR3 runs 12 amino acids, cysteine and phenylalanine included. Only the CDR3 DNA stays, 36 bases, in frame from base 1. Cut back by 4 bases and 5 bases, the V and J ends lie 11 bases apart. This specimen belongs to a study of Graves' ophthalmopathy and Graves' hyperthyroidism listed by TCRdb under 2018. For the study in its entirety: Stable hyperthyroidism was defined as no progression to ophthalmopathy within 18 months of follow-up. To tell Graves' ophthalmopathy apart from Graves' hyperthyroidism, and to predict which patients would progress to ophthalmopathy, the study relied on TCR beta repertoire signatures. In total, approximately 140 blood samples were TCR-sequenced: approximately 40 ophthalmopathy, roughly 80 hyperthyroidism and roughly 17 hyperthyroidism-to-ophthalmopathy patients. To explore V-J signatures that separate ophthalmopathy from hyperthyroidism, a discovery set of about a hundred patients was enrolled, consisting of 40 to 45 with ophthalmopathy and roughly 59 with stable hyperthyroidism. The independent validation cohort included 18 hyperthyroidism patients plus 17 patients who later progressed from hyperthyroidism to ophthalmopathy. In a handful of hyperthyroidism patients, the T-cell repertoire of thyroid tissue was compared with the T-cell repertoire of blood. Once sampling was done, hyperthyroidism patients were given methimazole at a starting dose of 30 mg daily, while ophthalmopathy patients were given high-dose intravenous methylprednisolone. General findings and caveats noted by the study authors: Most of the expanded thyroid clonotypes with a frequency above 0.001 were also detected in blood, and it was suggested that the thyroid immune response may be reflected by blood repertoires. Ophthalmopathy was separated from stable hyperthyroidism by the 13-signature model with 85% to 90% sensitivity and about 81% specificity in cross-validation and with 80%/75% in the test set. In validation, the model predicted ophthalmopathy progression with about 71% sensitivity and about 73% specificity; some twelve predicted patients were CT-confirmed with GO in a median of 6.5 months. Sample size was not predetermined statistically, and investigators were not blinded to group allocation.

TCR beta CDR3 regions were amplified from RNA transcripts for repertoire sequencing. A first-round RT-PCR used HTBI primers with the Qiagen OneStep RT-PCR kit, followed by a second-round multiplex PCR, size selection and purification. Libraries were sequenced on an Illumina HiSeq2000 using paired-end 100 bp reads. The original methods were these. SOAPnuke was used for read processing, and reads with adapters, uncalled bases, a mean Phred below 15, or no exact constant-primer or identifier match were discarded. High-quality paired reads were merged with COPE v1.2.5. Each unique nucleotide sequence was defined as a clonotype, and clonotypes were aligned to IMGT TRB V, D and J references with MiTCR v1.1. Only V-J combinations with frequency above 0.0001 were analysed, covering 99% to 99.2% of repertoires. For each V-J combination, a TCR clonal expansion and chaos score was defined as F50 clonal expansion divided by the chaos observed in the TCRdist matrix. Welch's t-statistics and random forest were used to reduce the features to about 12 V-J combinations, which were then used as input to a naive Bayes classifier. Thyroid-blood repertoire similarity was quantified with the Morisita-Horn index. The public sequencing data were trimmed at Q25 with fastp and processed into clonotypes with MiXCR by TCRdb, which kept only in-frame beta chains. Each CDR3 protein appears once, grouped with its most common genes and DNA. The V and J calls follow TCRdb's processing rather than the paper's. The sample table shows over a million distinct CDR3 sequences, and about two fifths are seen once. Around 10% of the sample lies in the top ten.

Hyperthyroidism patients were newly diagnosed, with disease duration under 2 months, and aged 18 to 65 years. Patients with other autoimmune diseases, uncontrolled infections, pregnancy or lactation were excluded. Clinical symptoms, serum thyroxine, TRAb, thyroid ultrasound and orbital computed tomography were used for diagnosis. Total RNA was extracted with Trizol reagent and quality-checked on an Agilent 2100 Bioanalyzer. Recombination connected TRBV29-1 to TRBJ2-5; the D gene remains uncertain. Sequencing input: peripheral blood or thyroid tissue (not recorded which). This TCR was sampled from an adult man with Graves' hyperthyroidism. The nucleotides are TGCAGCGTTGTGTCTGGCTGGGAGACCCAGTACTTC. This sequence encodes CSVVSGWETQYF.